These 21 T cell receptor beta chains came from one sample sequenced in a study of blood T cell repertoires in COVID-19. TCRdb's table, derived via immunoSEQ multiplex PCR, lists solely in-frame clones and lacks some. The sample records around 260,000 clones, approximately 83% being singletons. The source material was peripheral blood. The receptors come from a person aged 65 to 85 with COVID-19, enrolled during active disease.

V is TRBV28 and J is TRBJ2-7, with D uncertain. This CDR3 contains 15 residues. Germline-derived CDR1 and CDR2 are MDHEN and SYDVKM. V shed 1 base and J shed 1 base, with 11 bases lying between them. CDR3 residues: CASSLSVPPSYEQYF. CDR3 in DNA: TGTGCCAGCAGTTTATCCGTCCCCCCGTCCTACGAGCAGTACTTC.

J is TRBJ1-1 and V is TRBV5-1, with D hard to call. V was pared by 2 bases and J by 6 bases, with 17 bases between. This CDR3 comprises 15 residues. Germline-derived CDR1 and CDR2 are SGHRS and YFSETQ. This chain's CDR3 is CASSFRIEGLAEAFF. CDR3 coding DNA: TGCGCCAGCAGCTTCCGCATCGAGGGTCTGGCTGAAGCTTTCTTT.

This clone appeared once. The chain employs TRBV5-5 and TRBJ1-5; TRBD1 agrees at 8 bases. Per the germline V gene, CDR1 is SGHKS and CDR2 is YYEKEE (reference sequence). CDR3 length: 16 residues. Trimming took 4 bases from V and 4 from J; bases not matched to a gene: 10. The CDR3 DNA sequence: TGTGCCAGCAGCCCATGGGACAGGAGTTTTAATCAGCCCCAGCATTTT. It encodes CASSPWDRSFNQPQHF. The full variable domain, its missing parts supplied by reference TRBV5-5 and TRBJ1-5, is DAGVTQSPTHLIKTRGQQVTLRCSPISGHKSVSWYQQVLGQGPQFIFQYYEKEERGRGNFPDRFSARQFPNYSSELNVNALLLGDSALYLCASSPWDRSFNQPQHFGDGTRLSIL.

The CDR3: CASISSGENTGELFF. CDR3 DNA sequence: TGTGCCAGCATTTCTAGCGGTGAGAACACCGGGGAGCTGTTTTTT. The chain couples TRBV28 to TRBJ2-2, with 7 bases identical to TRBD2. Germline V gene data show CDR1 as MDHEN and CDR2 as SYDVKM. There are 15 residues in the CDR3. The V segment lost 7 bases and the J segment 1 base; nucleotides outside the gene matches: 6.

This clone has only one observation. The chain couples TRBV6-2 or TRBV6-3 to TRBJ1-1; no reliable D call. This CDR3 has 14 amino acids. V gave up 0 bases and J gave up 1 base, with 6 bases separating them. The V gene's germline CDR1 is MNHEY and CDR2 SVGEGT. The CDR3 region is CASSYSGANTEAFF. In nucleotides, the CDR3 is TGTGCCAGCAGTTACTCAGGAGCGAACACTGAAGCTTTCTTT.

The CDR3 DNA sequence: TGTGCCAGCAGCTTCTGGAGGACGGAGACCCAGTACTTC. Translation gives CASSFWRTETQYF. This chain uses TRBV7-2 with TRBJ2-5, with a possible D match to TRBD2 (5 bases). The CDR3 totals 13 residues. V dropped 3 bases and J dropped 5 bases, with 10 bases sitting between them. Per the germline V gene, CDR1 is SGHTA and CDR2 is FQGNSA.

The CDR3 here is CASSKIPGQGGFGNQPQHF. The CDR3 nucleotides read TGTGCCAGCAGTAAAATACCGGGACAGGGGGGGTTCGGCAATCAGCCCCAGCATTTT. V usage is TRBV6-2 or TRBV6-3 and J usage is TRBJ1-5; 11 bases agree with TRBD1. V lost 5 bases and J lost 2; bases outside the gene matches: 14. The CDR3 contains 19 residues. CDR1 is MNHEY, CDR2 SVGEGT, per germline.

This chain's CDR3 is CASSLGLAGNYNEQFF. The CDR3 DNA is TGTGCCAGCTCACTCGGACTAGCGGGGAATTACAATGAGCAGTTCTTC. The chain couples TRBV18 to TRBJ2-1; 12 nucleotides agree with TRBD2. The CDR3 is made up of 16 amino acids. The V gene end was trimmed by 4 bases and the J gene end by 4 bases; junction bases not matched to a gene: 5. Germline V lookup: CDR1 KGHSH, CDR2 LQKENI.

This chain links TRBV11-3 with TRBJ2-1, with D possibly being TRBD1 (6 bases). This CDR3 contains 16 residues. Germline-derived CDR1 and CDR2 are SGHNT and YENEEA. V dropped 1 base and J dropped 2 bases, with 12 bases sitting between them. In DNA form, the CDR3 reads TGTGCCAGCAGCTTAGGAGGCAGGGGCACCTACAATGAGCAGTTCTTC. This encodes CASSLGGRGTYNEQFF.

The chain combines TRBV6-4 with TRBJ2-1; possible D gene TRBD1, 5 bases. From germline, CDR1 is MRHNA and CDR2 SNTAGT. This CDR3 spans 14 amino acids. V lost 5 bases to trimming and J lost 0 bases, with 8 bases between them. CDR3 nucleotide sequence: TGTGCCAGCAGTCGAGACAGCTCCTACAATGAGCAGTTCTTC. Its translation is CASSRDSSYNEQFF.

This chain joins TRBV11-2 and TRBJ1-2; TRBD1 might be the D (6 bases). Germline values: CDR1 SGHAT, CDR2 FQNNGV. The CDR3 consists of 13 residues. V lost 5 bases and J lost 4, with 11 bases in between. The CDR3 region is CASSLPGVYGYTF. CDR3 nucleotides: TGTGCCAGCAGCCTCCCAGGGGTCTATGGCTACACCTTC.

The V call is TRBV27, the J call TRBJ1-2; 7 nucleotides line up with TRBD1. V dropped 7 bases and J dropped 8; count of bases not matched to a gene: 16. From germline, CDR1 is MNHEY and CDR2 SMNVEV (reference sequence). The CDR3 loop spans 15 amino acids. The CDR3 coding sequence is TGTGCCAGCAAACGGGACAGCCAGTCAGCGAGGGGCTACACCTTC. Residues: CASKRDSQSARGYTF.

This chain joins TRBV28 and TRBJ2-5; D not resolved. CDR1 is MDHEN and CDR2 is SYDVKM in the germline V gene. V was shortened by 7 bases and J by 1 base, with 10 bases between the two germline ends. This CDR3 is 13 amino acids long. The CDR3 here is CASTPPSQETQYF. CDR3 nucleotide sequence: TGTGCCAGCACCCCCCCGAGCCAAGAGACCCAGTACTTC.

The rearrangement uses TRBV19 and TRBJ1-1, with D unresolved. CDR3 length: 14 residues. Germline V gene lookup returns CDR1 LNHDA and CDR2 SQIVND (reference sequence). V lost 7 bases and J lost 1, with 13 bases in between. CDR3 DNA: TGTGCCAGTACTGGCAGGTCCTCGAACACTGAAGCTTTCTTT. This encodes CASTGRSSNTEAFF.

The chain combines TRBV11-2 with TRBJ2-7; 9 nucleotides match TRBD2. Per the germline V gene, CDR1 is SGHAT and CDR2 is FQNNGV. Germline trimming cut 5 bases from V and 2 bases from J; bases unmatched to any gene: 7. This CDR3 is 15 amino acids long. CDR3 nucleotides: TGTGCCAGCAGCGTTAGCGGGAGCCCTCCCTACGAGCAGTACTTC. Translation: CASSVSGSPPYEQYF.

V is TRBV4-1 and J is TRBJ2-7; 10 bases are a match to TRBD2. The V gene's germline CDR1 is MGHRA and CDR2 YSYEKL. Losses at the gene ends were 4 bases for V and 2 bases for J; bases not matched to a gene: 5. This CDR3 contains 15 residues. CDR3 coding DNA: TGCGCCAGCAGCCTACTAGCGGGGTCCCCCTACGAGCAGTACTTC. It yields the protein CASSLLAGSPYEQYF.

This chain joins TRBV4-2 and TRBJ1-4, with 12 bases fitting TRBD1. CDR3 size: 16 residues. In germline, CDR1 is LGHNA, CDR2 YNFKEQ. With V trimmed by 6 bases and J by 8 bases, 10 bases remained unmatched. The CDR3 loop reads CASSRTGTGGNEKLFF. The CDR3 nucleotides are TGTGCCAGCAGTCGAACCGGGACAGGGGGCAACGAAAAACTGTTTTTT.

V and J are TRBV6-1 and TRBJ1-5, with 7 bases identical to TRBD1. Germline V lookup: CDR1 MNHNS, CDR2 SASEGT. This CDR3 is built from 17 residues. The J segment lost 2 bases and the V segment lost 2 bases, leaving 9 bases of the junction unmatched. As DNA, the CDR3 is TGTGCCAGCAGTGAATACAGGGGCGGGATCGGCAATCAGCCCCAGCATTTT. This encodes CASSEYRGGIGNQPQHF.

This rearrangement joins TRBV5-4 to TRBJ2-1, with a weak D call TRBD2 (7 bases). The CDR3 extends over 15 amino acids. Trimming removed 7 bases from V and 2 bases from J, with 16 bases in between. Germline V gene lookup returns CDR1 SGHNT and CDR2 YYREEE (reference sequence). CDR3 in DNA: TGTGCCAGCGGGGGGGCCAGGGGAGCCTACAATGAGCAGTTCTTC. Translated, it gives CASGGARGAYNEQFF.

The rearrangement links TRBV4-1 to TRBJ2-1; 10 nucleotides line up with TRBD2. Germline lookup yields CDR1 MGHRA and CDR2 YSYEKL. This CDR3 has 15 residues. Trimming at V came to 0 bases and at J to 7 bases, leaving 3 bases not matched to a gene. The CDR3 here is CASSQETAGGNEQFF. The CDR3 region has the DNA TGCGCCAGCAGCCAAGAAACAGCGGGGGGGAATGAGCAGTTCTTC.

The V and J genes are TRBV7-9 and TRBJ1-1; possible D gene TRBD1, 5 bases. The V end was cut by 2 bases, the J end by 1 base, with 8 bases between. The CDR3 runs 14 residues. Per germline, CDR1 SEHNR and CDR2 FQNEAQ (reference sequence). CDR3 in amino acids: CASSLSGQNTEAFF. CDR3 coding DNA: TGTGCCAGCAGCTTATCAGGACAGAACACTGAAGCTTTCTTT. Full variable domain (missing parts from reference TRBV7-9 and TRBJ1-1): DTGVSQNPRHKITKRGQNVTFRCDPISEHNRLYWYRQTLGQGPEFLTYFQNEAQLEKSRLLSDRFSAERPKGSFSTLEIQRTEQGDSAMYLCASSLSGQNTEAFFGQGTRLTVV.